Below, 2 T cell receptor beta chains from the same sample are listed, as sequenced in a study of blood T cell repertoires in COVID-19. The data were produced by immunoSEQ multiplex PCR, yet TCRdb's version contains in-frame clones alone and is incomplete. Found here are 200,000 to 250,000 clones, 70% to 90% of them singletons; the top ten hold 11%. The sequencing sample was made of PBMCs or T cells enriched from blood (not recorded which). The receptors shown here come from a man aged 30 to 45 who had recovered from COVID-19.

This chain joins TRBV9 and TRBJ2-5; 9 bases are a match to TRBD2. Per germline, CDR1 SGDLS and CDR2 YYNGEE. V was pared by 0 bases and J by 5 bases, with 8 bases of the junction left unmatched. CDR3 length: 16 amino acids. The CDR3 loop reads CASSVGNGLAGETQYF. The CDR3 bases are TGTGCCAGCAGCGTAGGAAATGGGCTAGCGGGGGAGACCCAGTACTTC.

This clone was found once. The J gene is TRBJ1-1, the V gene TRBV11-1, with 8 bases aligning to TRBD1. Germline V gene data show CDR1 as SGHAT and CDR2 as FQDESV (reference sequence). V trimming: 0 bases; J trimming: 4 bases; junction bases outside the gene matches: 1. The CDR3 sequence is 14 residues long. The CDR3 DNA reads TGTGCCAGCAGCTTAGCAACAGGGGGCACTGAAGCTTTCTTT. Translated, it gives CASSLATGGTEAFF.